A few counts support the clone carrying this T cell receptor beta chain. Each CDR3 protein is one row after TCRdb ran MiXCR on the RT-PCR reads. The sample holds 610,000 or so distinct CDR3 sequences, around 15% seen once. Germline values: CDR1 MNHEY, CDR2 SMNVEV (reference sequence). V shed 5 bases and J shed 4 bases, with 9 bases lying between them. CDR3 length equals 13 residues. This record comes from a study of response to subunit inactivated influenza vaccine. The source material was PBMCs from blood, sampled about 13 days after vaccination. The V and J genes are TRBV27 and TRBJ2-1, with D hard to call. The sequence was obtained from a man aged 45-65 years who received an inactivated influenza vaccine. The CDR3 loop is CASSHGRYNEQFF. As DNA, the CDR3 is TGTGCCAGCAGTCACGGACGGTACAATGAGCAGTTCTTC.